The clone carrying this T cell receptor beta chain was picked up a small number of times. Its antigen is unknown. This sample stems from a study of regulatory T cells in long-lasting Graves disease. Study in general: A definition of persistent Graves' disease required over 5 years of antithyroid drugs plus positive TSH receptor antibodies.

Whole-study results and caveats: With persistent disease, TRBV28, TRBJ1-2 and TRBJ2-5 were the favored segments.

The time point was: persistent/refractory GD, antithyroid drugs over 5 years with positive TRAb. RNA isolated from PBMCs was used to make the TCR library. Investigators report Graves' disease was diagnosed under American Thyroid Association guidelines. V dropped 3 bases and J dropped 4 bases, with 13 bases sitting between them. The CDR3 covers 15 residues. Germline CDR1 and CDR2: LNHDA and SQIVND (reference sequence). Libraries of TCR beta came from iRepertoire HTBI primers plus Arm-PCR of CDR3 regions. TCRdb called the multiplex PCR reads again in MiXCR, with one record for every CDR3 protein. The data contain around 400,000 distinct CDR3 sequences, 20% to 30% of them singletons.

The sequenced sample was peripheral blood mononuclear cells (PBMCs), obtained when the disease was refractory, from a patient treated with antithyroid drugs. The clonotype originates from a female donor with Graves disease. The chain is built from TRBV19 and TRBJ1-5; maybe TRBD1 (6 bases). For the CDR3, the DNA is TGTGCCAGTAGTATCAGGACAGAGACGAATCAGCCCCAGCATTTT. Its protein product is CASSIRTETNQPQHF.